This TCR beta chain appears in the sequencing data of a study of CD8 T cells in Susac syndrome. As to this clonotype: The antigen is undetermined.

The CDR3 runs to 16 residues. The germline gives CDR1 PRHDT, CDR2 FYEKMQ (reference sequence). Trimming removed 4 bases at V and 3 bases at J, with 13 bases between. RNA, at about 0.5 to 1 ug, was reverse transcribed with random hexamers. It was immunoSEQ multiplex PCR that amplified TCR beta CDR3 across 54 Vbeta and 13 Jbeta. TCRdb reanalysed the immunoSEQ multiplex PCR reads using MiXCR and keeps one entry per CDR3 protein. This sample has around 95,000 distinct CDR3 sequences; about 95% occur once, and the top ten carry more than 0.3%. Broader study findings: The total CD8+ repertoires yielded 15 to 20 Susac-specific public clones and the CD8+ TEMRA repertoires yielded about five. Clonal expansion of CD8+ cells in Susac peaked in TEMRA cells (and in active patients).

Specimen: CD8+ T cells from PBMCs. The sequence was collected from a human donor with Susac syndrome. The chain has TRBV13 and TRBJ2-6; weak D call: TRBD1 (6 bases). The CDR3, as DNA: TGTGCCAGCAGCTCCGCTACAGGGTTTGGGGCCAACGTCCTGACTTTC. Protein product: CASSSATGFGANVLTF.